The clone carrying this TCR beta chain was counted ten times or more. Time point meaning: before trial treatment. This record comes from a study of low-dose radiotherapy and immunotherapy resistance in tumors. Primers targeting TRAV and TRBV primed first-strand cDNA, covering alpha and beta chains. TCR amplification ran approximately 22 PCR cycles using constant-region and V-primer adapter primers. TCRdb reanalysed the reads using MiXCR and keeps one entry per CDR3 protein. The sample lists around 83,000 distinct CDR3 sequences; about 19% were seen once. V was shortened by 7 bases and J by 2 bases, with 9 bases between the two germline ends. The CDR3 is 13 amino acids. The germline gives CDR1 MDHEN, CDR2 SYDVKM.

This specimen was PBMCs, taken before treatment. The source of this sequence is a male donor with prostate cancer. This sequence joins TRBV28 and TRBJ2-1; D gene unclear. The CDR3 bases are TGTGCCAGCATAACAGTCCCCTACAATGAGCAGTTCTTC. Translation gives CASITVPYNEQFF.